This T cell receptor beta chain was documented in a study of response to subunit inactivated influenza vaccine. Germline V gene lookup returns CDR1 MNHEY and CDR2 SVGAGI. This CDR3 region has 18 residues. Trimming pared 2 bases from V and 7 bases from J, leaving 21 bases between. Overall study results and limits: The authors put forward the suggestion that each seasonal influenza vaccination may bring in only a limited number of new T cells.

Using its own MiXCR run on the RT-PCR reads, TCRdb lists one record per CDR3 protein. This sample has 560,000 or so distinct CDR3 sequences, with about 7.6% found just once. Comment on this clonotype: Its cognate antigen is unknown.

The material sequenced was PBMCs from blood, taken roughly 24 months after vaccination. The gene calls are TRBV6-5 and TRBJ1-6; D possibly corresponds to TRBD1 (6 bases). The sequence was obtained from a man aged 50 to 69 who received an inactivated influenza vaccine. CDR3 nucleotide sequence: TGTGCCAGCAGTTACCTCATTTCAGGGGTCGGAACCAATTCACCCCTCCACTTT. Its translation: CASSYLISGVGTNSPLHF.